This T cell receptor (beta chain) was sequenced for a study of PD-1 blockade in classical Hodgkin lymphoma. Study-level points and caveats: Causes of the repertoire differences remain undefined, possibly disease activity or prior therapy. Whereas CD4+ TCR diversity had risen significantly by C4D1, CD8+ TCR diversity had not. Baseline TCR diversity was reportedly lower in newly diagnosed patients than in healthy donors. It was reported as lower still in relapsed/refractory patients.

Clones were read by immunoSEQ multiplex PCR, and TCRdb kept only the in-frame ones, dropping some. The sample yields some 93,000 clones, 65% to 85% seen once. Time point reported: cycle 4 day 1 (C4D1), after less than seven weeks of nivolumab. Every one of the patients relapsed after autologous stem cell transplantation (brentuximab vedotin exposure was variable). Complete response, partial response or progressive disease was recorded as best response. The CDR3 spans 13 residues. Deletions cut 4 bases from V and 8 bases from J, with 12 bases between. The germline V gene encodes CDR1 SGHVS and CDR2 FQNEAQ. Concerning this clone: The antigen remains undetermined.

The sequencing here drew on peripheral blood mononuclear cells (PBMCs), taken before the fourth cycle of nivolumab. This TCR came from a human donor with classical Hodgkin lymphoma. This sequence joins TRBV7-8 and TRBJ2-1; D not resolved. The CDR3 here is CASSSNLADEQFF. Here the CDR3 DNA reads TGTGCCAGCAGCTCCAATCTGGCGGATGAGCAGTTCTTC.